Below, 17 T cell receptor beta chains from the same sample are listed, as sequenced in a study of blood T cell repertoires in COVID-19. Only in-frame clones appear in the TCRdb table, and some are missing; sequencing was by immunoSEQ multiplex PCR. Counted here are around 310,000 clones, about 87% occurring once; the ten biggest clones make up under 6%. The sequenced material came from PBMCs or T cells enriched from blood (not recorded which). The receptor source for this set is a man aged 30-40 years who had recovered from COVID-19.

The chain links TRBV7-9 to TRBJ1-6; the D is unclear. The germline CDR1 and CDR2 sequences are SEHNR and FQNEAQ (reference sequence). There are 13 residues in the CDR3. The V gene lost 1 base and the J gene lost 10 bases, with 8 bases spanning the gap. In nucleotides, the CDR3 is TGTGCCAGCAGCTTAGGTGCGCCATCACCCCTCCACTTT. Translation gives CASSLGAPSPLHF.

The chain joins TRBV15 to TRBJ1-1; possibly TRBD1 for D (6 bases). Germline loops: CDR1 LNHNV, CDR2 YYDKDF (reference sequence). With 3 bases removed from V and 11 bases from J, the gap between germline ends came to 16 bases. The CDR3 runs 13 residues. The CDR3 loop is CATSRYPQGDAFF. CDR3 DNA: TGTGCCACCAGCAGGTACCCACAGGGCGACGCTTTCTTT.

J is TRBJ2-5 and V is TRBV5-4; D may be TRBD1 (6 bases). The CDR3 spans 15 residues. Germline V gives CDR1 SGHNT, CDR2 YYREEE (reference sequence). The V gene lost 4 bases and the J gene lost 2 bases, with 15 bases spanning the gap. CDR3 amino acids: CASSPGGRGQETQYF. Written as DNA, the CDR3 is TGTGCCAGCAGCCCTGGTGGTAGGGGGCAAGAGACCCAGTACTTC. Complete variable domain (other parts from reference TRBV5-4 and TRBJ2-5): ETGVTQSPTHLIKTRGQQVTLRCSSQSGHNTVSWYQQALGQGPQFIFQYYREEENGRGNFPPRFSGLQFPNYSSELNVNALELDDSALYLCASSPGGRGQETQYFGPGTRLLVL.

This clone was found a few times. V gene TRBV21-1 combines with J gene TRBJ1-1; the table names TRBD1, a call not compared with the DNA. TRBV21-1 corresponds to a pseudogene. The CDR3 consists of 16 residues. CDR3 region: CASSQRFRVVNTEAFF. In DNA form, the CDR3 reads TGTGCCAGCAGCCAAAGGTTCAGGGTGGTTAACACTGAAGCTTTCTTT.

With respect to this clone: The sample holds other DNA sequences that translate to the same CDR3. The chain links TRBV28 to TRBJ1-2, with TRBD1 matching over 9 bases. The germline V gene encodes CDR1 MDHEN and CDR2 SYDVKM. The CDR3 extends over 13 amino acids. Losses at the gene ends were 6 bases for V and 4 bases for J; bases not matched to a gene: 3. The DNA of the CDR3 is TGTGCCAGCAGCCGACAGGGGGGCTATGGCTACACCTTC. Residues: CASSRQGGYGYTF.

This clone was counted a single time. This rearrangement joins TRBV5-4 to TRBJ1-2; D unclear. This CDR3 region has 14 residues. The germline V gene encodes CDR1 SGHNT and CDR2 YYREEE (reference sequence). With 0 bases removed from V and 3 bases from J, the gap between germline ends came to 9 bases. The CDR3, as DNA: TGTGCCAGCAGCTTGGCCGGGAACTACTATGGCTACACCTTC. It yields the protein CASSLAGNYYGYTF.

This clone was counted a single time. The CDR3 DNA is TGTGCCAGCAGCTTAAGGACTAGCGGTACCGGGGAGCTGTTTTTT. As protein: CASSLRTSGTGELFF. The chain employs TRBV27 and TRBJ2-2, with 10 bases fitting TRBD2. J lost 5 bases, V lost 6 bases, and 6 bases had no gene match. This CDR3 spans 15 amino acids. The germline CDR1 and CDR2 sequences are MNHEY and SMNVEV (reference sequence).

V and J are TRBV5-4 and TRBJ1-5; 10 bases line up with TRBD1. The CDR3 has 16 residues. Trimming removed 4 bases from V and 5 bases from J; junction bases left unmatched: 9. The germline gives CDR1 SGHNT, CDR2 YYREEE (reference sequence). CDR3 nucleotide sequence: TGTGCCAGCAGCGCAGCCGGGACAGGGGAGGATCAGCCCCAGCATTTT. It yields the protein CASSAAGTGEDQPQHF.

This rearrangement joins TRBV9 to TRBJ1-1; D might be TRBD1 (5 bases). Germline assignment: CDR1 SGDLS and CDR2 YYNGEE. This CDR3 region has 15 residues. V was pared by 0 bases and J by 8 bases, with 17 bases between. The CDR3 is CASSVAPNRGQEAFF. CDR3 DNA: TGTGCCAGCAGCGTAGCCCCAAATAGGGGCCAAGAAGCTTTCTTT.

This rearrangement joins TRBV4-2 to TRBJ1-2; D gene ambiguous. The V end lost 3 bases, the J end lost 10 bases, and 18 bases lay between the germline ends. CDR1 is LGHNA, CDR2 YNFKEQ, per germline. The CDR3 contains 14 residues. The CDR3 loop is CASSHAGRTEVYTF. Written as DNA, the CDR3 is TGTGCCAGCAGCCATGCGGGCCGAACGGAAGTCTACACCTTC.

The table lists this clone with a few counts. The CDR3 coding sequence is TGTGCCAGCAGCCCATCCCCTGACATCGAGACCCAGTACTTC. Its protein is CASSPSPDIETQYF. The chain recombines TRBV7-9 with TRBJ2-5; D remains ambiguous. The V and J ends lost 5 bases and 5 bases respectively, with 15 bases between them. This CDR3 is built from 14 residues. The germline V gene encodes CDR1 SEHNR and CDR2 FQNEAQ (reference sequence).

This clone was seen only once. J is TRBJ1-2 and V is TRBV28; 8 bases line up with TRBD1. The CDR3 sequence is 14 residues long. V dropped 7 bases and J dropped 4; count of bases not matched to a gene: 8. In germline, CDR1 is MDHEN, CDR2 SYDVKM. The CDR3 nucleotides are TGTGCCAGCACCAGGACAGGGAGAAGCTATGGCTACACCTTC. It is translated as CASTRTGRSYGYTF.

In nucleotides, the CDR3 is TGTGCCAGCACCCCCACAGGGGGTGATGAGCAGTTCTTC. Translated: CASTPTGGDEQFF. The chain is built from TRBV28 and TRBJ2-1, with TRBD1 identical over 8 bases. The CDR3 extends over 13 amino acids. Germline V gene lookup returns CDR1 MDHEN and CDR2 SYDVKM. The ends lost 7 bases at V and 8 bases at J; junction bases unmatched: 7.

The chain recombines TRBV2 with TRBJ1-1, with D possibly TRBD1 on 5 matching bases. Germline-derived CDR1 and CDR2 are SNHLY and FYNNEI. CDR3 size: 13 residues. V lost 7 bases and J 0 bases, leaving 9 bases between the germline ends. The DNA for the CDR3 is TGTGCCAGCATAACGGGGGTGAACACTGAAGCTTTCTTT. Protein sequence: CASITGVNTEAFF.

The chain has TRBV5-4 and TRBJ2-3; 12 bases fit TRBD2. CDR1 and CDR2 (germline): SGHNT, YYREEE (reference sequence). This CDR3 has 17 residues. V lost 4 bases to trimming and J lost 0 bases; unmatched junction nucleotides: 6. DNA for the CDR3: TGTGCCAGCAGCCCGACTAGCGGGGGCCTTAGCACAGATACGCAGTATTTT. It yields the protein CASSPTSGGLSTDTQYF.

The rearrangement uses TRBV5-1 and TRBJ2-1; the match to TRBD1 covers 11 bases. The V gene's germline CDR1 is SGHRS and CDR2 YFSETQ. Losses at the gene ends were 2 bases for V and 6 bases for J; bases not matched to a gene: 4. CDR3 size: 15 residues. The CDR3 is CASSFSGTGGNEQFF. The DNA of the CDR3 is TGCGCCAGCAGCTTTTCCGGGACAGGGGGCAATGAGCAGTTCTTC.

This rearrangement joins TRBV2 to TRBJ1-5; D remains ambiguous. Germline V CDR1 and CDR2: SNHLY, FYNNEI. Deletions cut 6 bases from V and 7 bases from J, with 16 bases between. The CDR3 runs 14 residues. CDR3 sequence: CASSVGREGQPQHF. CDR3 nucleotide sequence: TGTGCCAGCAGCGTTGGGAGGGAAGGGCAGCCCCAGCATTTT.